This TCR beta chain appears in the sequencing data of a study of shared clonotypes between healthy human individuals. Study at large: The donor group consisted of a couple of women and three men, aged 18 to 49. Each donor's CD4 naive and CD4 memory cells filled three plates apiece, CD8 naive two, and CD8 memory one. Whole-study findings and limits: Lower generation probabilities were found for non-shared clonotypes than for those shared by all four donors. Richness estimates generally favored naive over memory subsets.

This CDR3 comprises 15 residues. Germline V CDR1 and CDR2: SGHRS, YFSETQ. The ends were cut back, 0 bases at V and 0 bases at J, with 9 bases in the middle. Concerning this clone itself: Its antigen is not known.

Sequenced by immunoSEQ multiplex PCR; TCRdb stores in-frame clones only, minus some. The sample carries nearly 1 million clones, less than 85% recorded once. This TCR was sampled from a man younger than 35 in good health. V gene TRBV5-1 combines with J gene TRBJ1-1; no firm D call. Input material: memory CD4+ T cells sorted from blood. Regarding subset: CD45RA-negative fraction. The CDR3, as DNA: TGCGCCAGCAGCTTGGACGGTACTATGAACACTGAAGCTTTCTTT. Translating it yields CASSLDGTMNTEAFF.